The rows below give T cell receptor beta chains drawn from one sample of a study of blood T cell repertoires in COVID-19. Profiling relied on immunoSEQ multiplex PCR, and the TCRdb table lists in-frame clones only, not all of them. Altogether 55,000 to 65,000 clones are present, 80% to 90% being singletons, with the ten largest covering approximately 5.6%. The material sequenced was peripheral blood. The receptors derive from a woman aged 60-75 years with acute or convalescent COVID-19. CDR3s leave out the opening cysteine and the closing phenylalanine or tryptophan.

v_call	j_call	cdr3_aa
TRBV7-9	TRBJ2-5	ASSSPLGAETQY
TRBV6-5	TRBJ1-2	ASRTDGQGGSGYT
TRBV4-1	TRBJ2-2	ASSQRQAANTGELF
TRBV6-6	TRBJ2-2	ASSYGTVKTGELF
TRBV3-1/TRBV3-2	TRBJ1-6	ASSLSGYNSPLH
TRBV27	TRBJ1-6	ASSQQGSAYNSPLH
TRBV30	TRBJ1-1	AWSRQGPEAF
TRBV19	TRBJ1-5	ASSIEGQINQPQH
TRBV11-2	TRBJ2-1	ASKWPQSSYNEQF
TRBV9	TRBJ2-6	ASSQKPGANVLT
TRBV6-1	TRBJ1-5	ASSEAGQGIGNEGSNQPQH
TRBV5-1	TRBJ1-3	ASSVRELNSGNTIY
TRBV29-1	TRBJ1-2	SVHVRDGEYGYT
TRBV6-5	TRBJ1-2	ASSYGALGYGYT
TRBV6-5	TRBJ1-2	ASSLTGANYGYT
TRBV6-5	TRBJ1-2	ASSPTGYGYT
TRBV5-4	TRBJ1-4	ASSDDRGLEKLF
TRBV19	TRBJ1-5	ASGGQVNQPQH
TRBV6-2/TRBV6-3	TRBJ1-2	ASSIGGTAGSYGYT
TRBV6-1	TRBJ1-5	ASSDSSGMGQPQH
TRBV9	TRBJ1-1	ASSGGQEAF
TRBV7-3	TRBJ2-3	ASSLGGQSTDTQY
TRBV5-1	TRBJ1-1	ASNEKANTEAF
TRBV6-8	TRBJ1-2	ASSYPSYNYGYT
TRBV7-2	TRBJ1-2	ASSPTEVYGYT
TRBV7-6	TRBJ1-6	ASSLEQGNSPLH
TRBV6-5	TRBJ2-2	ASSYGQGYTGELF
TRBV5-1	TRBJ2-7	ASSPRLAGPYEQY
TRBV5-1	TRBJ2-1	ASSPRAGGFSSYNEQF
TRBV7-2	TRBJ1-6	ASSIQGRKNSPLH
TRBV20-1	TRBJ2-7	SARSGHEQY
TRBV7-9	TRBJ1-1	ASSSGVMNTEAF
TRBV18	TRBJ2-1	ASSPGGGATGEQF
TRBV5-1	TRBJ2-7	ASSYQSPGLISYEQY
TRBV2	TRBJ1-5	ASSKGRFNQPQH
TRBV7-9	TRBJ1-1	ASSLTGITEAF
TRBV9	TRBJ2-3	ASSVGGGTTDTQY
TRBV19	TRBJ1-3	ASNAPGQTSPGSGNTIY
TRBV19	TRBJ1-5	ASSLQANQPQH
TRBV9	TRBJ1-1	ASSPGTGRSEAF
TRBV18	TRBJ2-6	ASSPPSGGANVLT